Listed below are T cell receptor beta chains from one sample, sequenced in a study of cytomegalovirus exposure and HLA in healthy donors. Sequenced by immunoSEQ multiplex PCR; TCRdb stores in-frame clones only, minus some. The table lists under 200,000 clones, 78% of them singletons. Sequencing input: PBMCs. The receptor set was obtained from a woman between 40 and 50 years old in good health and CMV-seropositive. The CDR3 runs from the conserved cysteine through the conserved F or W. A D gene is named only where the DNA matches it firmly. Only some rows state a clone size, as once, few, many or a class for expanded clones.

>TRBV6-1|NA|TRBJ1-2|TRBD1
CASSEGGQAFYGYTF
TGTGCCAGCAGTGAGGGGGGACAGGCATTCTATGGCTACACCTTC
>TRBV5-6|NA|TRBJ2-3|NA
CASSSVGGSTDTQYF
TGTGCCAGCAGCTCGGTCGGCGGAAGCACAGATACGCAGTATTTT
>TRBV29-1|NA|TRBJ1-2|NA
CSVEAGQNYGYTF
TGCAGCGTTGAGGCCGGACAGAACTATGGCTACACCTTC
>TRBV11-2|few|TRBJ2-7|NA
CASSSGTYEQYF
TGTGCCAGCAGCTCGGGAACCTACGAGCAGTACTTC
>TRBV7-7|NA|TRBJ2-2|TRBD2
CASSTSGLAGGPGGELFF
TGTGCCAGCAGCACATCCGGACTAGCGGGGGGGCCTGGCGGGGAGCTGTTTTTT
>TRBV6-1|NA|TRBJ1-2|NA
CASSDPISHGYTF
TGTGCCAGCAGTGACCCTATTTCCCATGGCTACACCTTC
>TRBV7-2|once|TRBJ2-4|TRBD2
CASSFGLAAVQYF
TGTGCCAGCAGCTTCGGACTAGCTGCTGTTCAGTACTTC
>TRBV28|NA|TRBJ1-1|TRBD1
CASRSGRGITEAFF
TGTGCCAGCAGATCAGGCAGGGGGATCACTGAAGCTTTCTTT
>TRBV5-1|NA|TRBJ1-1|NA
CASSLTDTEAFF
TGCGCCAGCAGCTTGACAGACACTGAAGCTTTCTTT
>TRBV2|NA|TRBJ1-2|TRBD1
CASSLGQGYYGYTF
TGTGCCAGCAGTTTGGGACAGGGATACTATGGCTACACCTTC
>TRBV7-8|NA|TRBJ1-2|NA
CASSSFSMDTAGYTF
TGTGCCAGCAGCTCTTTTTCAATGGACACTGCGGGCTACACCTTC
>TRBV19|NA|TRBJ1-6|NA
CASATLREGSPLHF
TGTGCCAGTGCGACCCTGAGGGAGGGTTCACCCCTCCACTTT
>TRBV21-1|NA|TRBJ2-7|NA
CASSLGSGAYEQYF
TGTGCCAGCAGCTTGGGCTCAGGGGCCTACGAGCAGTACTTC
>TRBV5-4|NA|TRBJ2-5|NA
CASSSTVRETQYF
TGTGCCAGCAGCTCGACAGTCCGGGAGACCCAGTACTTC
>TRBV7-9|once|TRBJ1-5|NA
CASSLVTGGLGGNQPQHF
TGTGCCAGCAGCTTAGTCACCGGGGGGCTGGGTGGCAATCAGCCCCAGCATTTT
>TRBV5-6|NA|TRBJ1-6|TRBD1
CASSPDTGTVNSPLHF
TGTGCCAGCAGCCCGGATACCGGGACAGTGAATTCACCCCTCCACTTT